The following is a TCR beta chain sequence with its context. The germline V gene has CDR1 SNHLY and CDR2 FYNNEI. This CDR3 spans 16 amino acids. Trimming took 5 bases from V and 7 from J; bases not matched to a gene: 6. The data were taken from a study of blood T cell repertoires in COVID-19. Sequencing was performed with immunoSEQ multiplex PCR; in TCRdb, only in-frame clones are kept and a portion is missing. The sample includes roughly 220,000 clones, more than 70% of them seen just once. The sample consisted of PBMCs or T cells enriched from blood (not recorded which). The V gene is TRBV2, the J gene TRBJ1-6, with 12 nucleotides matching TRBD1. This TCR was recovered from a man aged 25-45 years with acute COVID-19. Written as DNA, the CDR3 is TGTGCCAGCAGTTCCGGGACAGGGGGCGCGAATTCACCCCTCCACTTT. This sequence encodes CASSSGTGGANSPLHF.